This T cell receptor beta chain originates from a study of a mutant IDH1 vaccine in newly diagnosed glioma. The germline V gene has CDR1 MDHEN and CDR2 SYDVKM. The CDR3 totals 13 residues. Trimming removed 3 bases from V and 8 bases from J; junction bases left unmatched: 5. Note on this clone: The antigen is not known.

The protocol was immunoSEQ multiplex PCR, while the TCRdb copy is restricted to in-frame clones and leaves out a portion. The sample records roughly 60,000 clones, about 80% being singletons. Stated time point: week 11, during vaccination. Doses comprised 300 ug of mutant IDH1 20-mer peptide each, plus topical imiquimod. Here the sequenced sample was PBMCs, taken from a glioma patient whose treatment included an IDH1 peptide vaccine. The sequence was collected from a man between 25 and 39 years old with glioma. V and J are TRBV28 and TRBJ1-2; TRBD1 matches 8 bases. The DNA of the CDR3 is TGTGCCAGCAGTTTCGGACAGGGTTGGGGCTACACCTTC. Its translation: CASSFGQGWGYTF.